One sample yielded the 32 T cell receptor beta chains listed below, sequenced in a study of siplizumab effects on memory and regulatory T cells. Produced via immunoSEQ multiplex PCR; TCRdb's table is partial and in-frame only. The sample records 99,000 or so clones, approximately 94% being singletons. Sequencing used CD4+ T cells sorted from blood. The source of these receptors is a human donor in good health.

This clone was seen just once. The chain couples TRBV7-9 to TRBJ1-3, with unresolved D. Germline V CDR1 and CDR2: SEHNR, FQNEAQ (reference sequence). The CDR3 totals 15 residues. V lost 6 bases and J lost 0, with 12 bases in between. CDR3 in amino acids: CASSPAEASGNTIYF. The CDR3 coding sequence is TGTGCCAGCAGTCCTGCAGAGGCCTCTGGAAACACCATATATTTT.

The chain is built from TRBV7-3 and TRBJ2-1; 8 bases are shared with TRBD1. J was trimmed by 3 bases and V by 2 bases; bases with no gene match: 0. The length of the CDR3 is 14 residues. CDR1 SGHTA and CDR2 FQGTGA come from the germline V gene. This chain's CDR3 is CASSLGTGYNEQFF. As DNA, the CDR3 is TGTGCCAGCAGCTTAGGGACAGGCTACAATGAGCAGTTCTTC.

The chain combines TRBV7-2 with TRBJ2-3; 7 bases fit TRBD1. V shed 5 bases and J 1 base; nucleotides not matched to a gene: 6. CDR1 is SGHTA and CDR2 is FQGNSA in the germline V gene. The CDR3 covers 15 residues. CDR3 amino acids: CASSQRGLGTDTQYF. The CDR3 DNA sequence: TGTGCCAGCAGCCAGAGGGGGCTCGGCACAGATACGCAGTATTTT.

The rearrangement links TRBV11-2 to TRBJ2-5, with D uncertain. Germline loops: CDR1 SGHAT, CDR2 FQNNGV. The CDR3 has 11 amino acids. Deletions cut 6 bases from V and 0 bases from J, with 2 bases between. Here the CDR3 DNA reads TGTGCCAGCAGGCACCAAGAGACCCAGTACTTC. Amino acids: CASRHQETQYF. Together with reference TRBV11-2 and TRBJ2-5, the CDR3 gives the full variable domain: EAGVAQSPRYKIIEKRQSVAFWCNPISGHATLYWYQQILGQGPKLLIQFQNNGVVDDSQLPKDRFSAERLKGVDSTLKIQPAKLEDSAVYLCASRHQETQYFGPGTRLLVL.

The chain joins TRBV5-1 to TRBJ2-3; 10 bases are shared with TRBD2. The junction had 2 bases not matched to a gene; V was cut back by 4 bases and J by 6 bases. The CDR3 sequence is 13 residues long. CDR1 is SGHRS, CDR2 YFSETQ, per germline. CDR3 DNA sequence: TGCGCCAGCAGCCCGGGACTAGCGGATACGCAGTATTTT. Translation: CASSPGLADTQYF.

This clone was recorded only once. The V and J genes are TRBV30 and TRBJ2-1; D is perhaps TRBD2 (5 bases). This CDR3 is built from 12 residues. V was cut by 3 bases and J by 6 bases, with 9 bases left in between. Germline V gene data show CDR1 as GTSNPN and CDR2 as SVGIG (reference sequence). The CDR3 spells CAWSPGSNEQFF. The CDR3 DNA is TGTGCCTGGAGCCCGGGGTCCAATGAGCAGTTCTTC.

The V and J genes are TRBV11-1 and TRBJ2-3; D is tentatively TRBD1 or TRBD2 (5 bases each). With 5 bases removed from V and 4 bases from J, the gap between germline ends came to 16 bases. This CDR3 is built from 15 residues. Germline CDR1 SGHAT, CDR2 FQDESV (reference sequence). The CDR3 nucleotides are TGTGCCAGCAGCCACGAGGACTGGGGCCCAGATACGCAGTATTTT. Translation: CASSHEDWGPDTQYF.

This chain connects TRBV4-2 to TRBJ1-4; tentative D call: TRBD1 (5 bases). CDR1 is LGHNA and CDR2 is YNFKEQ in the germline V gene. Trimming removed 4 bases from V and 6 bases from J, with 18 bases in between. The CDR3 has 16 amino acids. CDR3 sequence: CASSPNPTGTHEKLFF. The CDR3 bases are TGTGCCAGCAGCCCCAACCCCACCGGGACTCATGAAAAACTGTTTTTT.

Here the CDR3 reads CASSYHGRTYEQYF. Written as DNA, the CDR3 is TGTGCCAGCAGTTACCACGGCAGGACCTACGAGCAGTACTTC. The rearrangement joins TRBV6-6 to TRBJ2-7; no firm D call. The ends were cut back, 2 bases at V and 2 bases at J, with 10 bases in the middle. Germline CDR1 is MNHNY and CDR2 is SVGAGI (reference sequence). This CDR3 is 14 amino acids long.

The rearrangement links TRBV7-2 to TRBJ2-5; 12 bases are shared with TRBD2. Germline lookup yields CDR1 SGHTA and CDR2 FQGNSA. The trim removed 1 base at V and 5 bases at J, leaving 2 bases unmatched. The CDR3 loop spans 15 amino acids. CDR3 region: CASSLDGLAGETQYF. CDR3 bases: TGTGCCAGCAGCTTAGATGGACTAGCGGGGGAGACCCAGTACTTC.

The V gene is TRBV29-1, the J gene TRBJ1-2; 10 bases agree with TRBD1. CDR3 length: 13 amino acids. Trimming removed 7 bases from V and 6 bases from J; junction bases left unmatched: 8. Looked up from germline, CDR1 is SQVTM and CDR2 is ANQGSEA. This chain's CDR3 is CSGRSGQGNGYTF. The CDR3 DNA reads TGCAGCGGCCGATCGGGACAGGGGAATGGCTACACCTTC.

This clone was seen once. The rearrangement joins TRBV28 to TRBJ1-1, with D uncertain. V shed 5 bases and J shed 11 bases, with 15 bases lying between them. There are 12 residues in the CDR3. The germline V gene has CDR1 MDHEN and CDR2 SYDVKM. CDR3 DNA: TGTGCCAGCAGTCCGGAGGGAGGGTTCGCTTTCTTT. Its translation: CASSPEGGFAFF.

This clone was picked up one time. The gene calls are TRBV18 and TRBJ1-6; no clear D. Germline loops: CDR1 KGHSH, CDR2 LQKENI. The CDR3 runs to 14 residues. Between the trimmed V and J ends, which lost 3 bases and 8 bases, there was a span of 11 bases. The chain's CDR3 is CASSPGAGDSPLHF. The DNA for the CDR3 is TGTGCCAGCTCACCCGGCGCGGGAGATTCACCCCTCCACTTT.

The CDR3 region has the DNA TGTGCCAGCATCCTTAGACACCCTGATCCTGAAGCTTTCTTT. Amino acid sequence: CASILRHPDPEAFF. The chain combines TRBV21-1 with TRBJ1-1; TRBD1, as called in the table, went unchecked against the DNA. TRBV21-1 constitutes a pseudogene. This CDR3 spans 14 amino acids.

The rearrangement links TRBV4-1 to TRBJ2-1; 13 nucleotides match TRBD2. Germline V CDR1 and CDR2: MGHRA, YSYEKL. This CDR3 is 20 amino acids long. Trimming cost V 4 bases and J 0 bases; bases outside gene matches: 12. DNA of the CDR3: TGCGCCAGCAGCCTTCACTCGACTAGCGGGGGGCCGAGCTCCTACAATGAGCAGTTCTTC. Translated, it gives CASSLHSTSGGPSSYNEQFF.

V usage is TRBV1 and J usage is TRBJ2-7; TRBD2 is the table's D call and was not checked against the DNA. TRBV1 has pseudogene status. This CDR3 contains 13 residues. This chain's CDR3 is CTKVAGGPGEQYF. As DNA, the CDR3 is TGCACAAAGGTAGCGGGGGGGCCTGGTGAGCAGTACTTC.

The V call is TRBV7-9, the J call TRBJ2-3, with 8 bases that match TRBD2. V gave up 7 bases and J gave up 2 bases; unmatched junction bases: 8. The CDR3 totals 15 residues. The germline gives CDR1 SEHNR, CDR2 FQNEAQ (reference sequence). The CDR3 sequence is CASTEPGLVTDTQYF. For the CDR3, the DNA is TGTGCCAGCACCGAACCGGGACTAGTCACAGATACGCAGTATTTT. Filled out from reference TRBV7-9 and TRBJ2-3, the complete variable domain reads DTGVSQNPRHKITKRGQNVTFRCDPISEHNRLYWYRQTLGQGPEFLTYFQNEAQLEKSRLLSDRFSAERPKGSFSTLEIQRTEQGDSAMYLCASTEPGLVTDTQYFGPGTRLTVL.

The chain carries TRBV9 and TRBJ1-5, with D tentatively TRBD1 (5 bases). V lost 0 bases and J 3 bases, leaving 10 bases between the germline ends. The CDR3 length is 15 residues. From germline, CDR1 is SGDLS and CDR2 YYNGEE. CDR3 bases: TGTGCCAGCAGCGTAGGCGGGGCTTTCAATCAGCCCCAGCATTTT. Its translation: CASSVGGAFNQPQHF.

The CDR3 sequence: CASSLVPSRGTDTQYF. DNA for the CDR3: TGTGCCAGCAGCTTAGTTCCCTCCCGTGGAACAGATACGCAGTATTTT. This sequence joins TRBV11-2 and TRBJ2-3, with D unclear. V gave up 1 base and J gave up 3 bases, with 14 bases separating them. Germline values: CDR1 SGHAT, CDR2 FQNNGV. This CDR3 is built from 16 residues.

The chain combines TRBV27 with TRBJ1-2, with TRBD1 matching 7 bases. V dropped 3 bases and J dropped 2; count of bases not matched to a gene: 9. CDR1 is MNHEY and CDR2 is SMNVEV in the germline V gene (reference sequence). There are 16 residues in the CDR3. The CDR3: CASSFLSAGGNYGYTF. CDR3 sequence (DNA): TGTGCCAGCAGTTTCCTCTCCGCAGGGGGGAACTATGGCTACACCTTC.

In its sample, this clone was seen once. V gene TRBV27 combines with J gene TRBJ2-7, with D unresolved. Germline CDR1 and CDR2: MNHEY and SMNVEV (reference sequence). The germline V and J ends were trimmed by 2 bases and 6 bases, with 20 bases remaining between them. The CDR3 extends over 16 amino acids. This CDR3 reads CASSLDSSREGVEQYF. The CDR3 coding sequence is TGTGCCAGCAGTTTAGATTCGTCAAGGGAAGGTGTCGAGCAGTACTTC.

This clone was seen just once. This chain connects TRBV27 to TRBJ2-7; 11 nucleotides line up with TRBD2. V dropped 5 bases and J dropped 3; count of bases not matched to a gene: 6. Germline CDR1 and CDR2: MNHEY and SMNVEV (reference sequence). CDR3 length equals 15 residues. The CDR3 DNA reads TGTGCCAGCAGTCCGGGGACTAGCGGTCACTACGAGCAGTACTTC. Encoded protein: CASSPGTSGHYEQYF.

This chain joins TRBV2 and TRBJ1-5, with 9 bases matching TRBD1. The length of the CDR3 is 15 residues. The trim removed 8 bases at V and 6 bases at J, leaving 11 bases unmatched. Germline CDR1 and CDR2: SNHLY and FYNNEI. CDR3 DNA sequence: TGTGCCAGCCGGATTGGGACAGGGAATGGTCAGCCCCAGCATTTT. Translation: CASRIGTGNGQPQHF.

This clone has more than one count but fewer than ten. V is TRBV30 and J is TRBJ1-6; possible D gene TRBD1, 5 bases. The CDR3 has 13 residues. Trimming stripped 5 bases from V and 7 bases from J, with 12 bases between. The germline V gene has CDR1 GTSNPN and CDR2 SVGIG (reference sequence). The CDR3 region is CAWDRGPNSPLHF. DNA of the CDR3: TGTGCCTGGGATCGGGGCCCAAATTCACCCCTCCACTTT.

The CDR3 region has the DNA TGTGCCAGCAGCTCAAGAGGGGGTCGAGCAAATGAAGCTTTCTTT. Translated, it gives CASSSRGGRANEAFF. The V gene is TRBV4-2, the J gene TRBJ1-1; D may be TRBD1 (6 bases). This CDR3 contains 15 residues. The germline gives CDR1 LGHNA, CDR2 YNFKEQ. Deletions cut 5 bases from V and 7 bases from J, with 20 bases between.

The chain is built from TRBV5-8 and TRBJ2-5, with 7 bases fitting TRBD1. The junction had 8 bases not matched to a gene; V was cut back by 4 bases and J by 5 bases. CDR1 and CDR2 from the germline V gene are SGHTS and YDEGEE. The CDR3 has 14 amino acids. The CDR3 here is CASSLATGVETQYF. The CDR3 nucleotides are TGTGCCAGCAGCCTTGCAACAGGGGTGGAGACCCAGTACTTC.

This sequence joins TRBV14 and TRBJ2-1, with 9 bases fitting TRBD1. The CDR3 extends over 17 amino acids. Germline lookup yields CDR1 SGHDN and CDR2 FVKESK. Trimming at V came to 4 bases and at J to 6 bases, leaving 13 bases not matched to a gene. CDR3 DNA: TGTGCCAGCAGCCGCAACCCGGGACAGGGACGAGGCAATGAGCAGTTCTTC. As protein: CASSRNPGQGRGNEQFF.

This clone showed up just once. The chain combines TRBV5-1 with TRBJ1-3; maybe TRBD1 (5 bases). The CDR3 totals 14 residues. Germline CDR1 and CDR2: SGHRS and YFSETQ. Trimming shortened V by 5 bases and J by 0 bases, and 9 bases separated the two germline ends. CDR3 protein: CASRVTVSGNTIYF. The CDR3 region has the DNA TGCGCCAGCAGGGTGACAGTCTCTGGAAACACCATATATTTT.

This chain joins TRBV7-2 and TRBJ2-5, with D hard to call. Trimming pared 2 bases from V and 4 bases from J, leaving 11 bases between. Germline V gene data show CDR1 as SGHTA and CDR2 as FQGNSA. CDR3 length equals 14 residues. The CDR3 protein is CASSLRRFGETQYF. DNA of the CDR3: TGTGCCAGCAGCTTAAGGCGGTTTGGAGAGACCCAGTACTTC. Full variable domain (outside the CDR3, taken from reference TRBV7-2 and TRBJ2-5): GAGVSQSPSNKVTEKGKDVELRCDPISGHTALYWYRQSLGQGLEFLIYFQGNSAPDKSGLPSDRFSAERTGGSVSTLTIQRTQQEDSAVYLCASSLRRFGETQYFGPGTRLLVL.

This clone was observed a single time. The chain recombines TRBV19 with TRBJ1-5; 9 bases agree with TRBD1. CDR3 length: 17 residues. CDR1 is LNHDA, CDR2 SQIVND, per germline (reference sequence). Trimming cost V 7 bases and J 0 bases; bases outside gene matches: 10. The CDR3 DNA follows: TGTGCCAGTAACCCTAACAGGGGGCTGTTTAGCAATCAGCCCCAGCATTTT. Its translation: CASNPNRGLFSNQPQHF. Full variable domain (rest looked up from reference TRBV19 and TRBJ1-5): DGGITQSPKYLFRKEGQNVTLSCEQNLNHDAMYWYRQDPGQGLRLIYYSQIVNDFQKGDIAEGYSVSREKKESFPLTVTSAQKNPTAFYLCASNPNRGLFSNQPQHFGDGTRLSIL.

The gene calls are TRBV30 and TRBJ1-2; D is uncertain. This CDR3 contains 14 residues. V was clipped by 0 bases and J by 4 bases, with 12 bases between them. Germline CDR1 and CDR2: GTSNPN and SVGIG (reference sequence). DNA for the CDR3: TGTGCCTGGAGTGTACGTTGGGGTCTCTATGGCTACACCTTC. This sequence encodes CAWSVRWGLYGYTF.

This rearrangement joins TRBV9 to TRBJ1-6; 7 bases are a match to TRBD1. CDR1 is SGDLS and CDR2 is YYNGEE in the germline V gene. This CDR3 contains 16 residues. V lost 0 bases and J lost 4; bases outside the gene matches: 4. The CDR3 loop is CASSVDRGPYNSPLHF. The CDR3 coding sequence is TGTGCCAGCAGCGTAGATAGGGGGCCTTATAATTCACCCCTCCACTTT. Combining the CDR3 with reference TRBV9 and TRBJ1-6 gives the whole variable domain DSGVTQTPKHLITATGQRVTLRCSPRSGDLSVYWYQQSLDQGLQFLIQYYNGEERAKGNILERFSAQQFPDLHSELNLSSLELGDSALYFCASSVDRGPYNSPLHFGNGTRLTVT.